This TCR beta chain emerged from a study of blood T cells in healthy people across ages. Study in general: Template switching picked up about one barcoded beta molecule for each two T cells.

Germline assignment: CDR1 SNHLY and CDR2 FYNNEI. V trimming: 6 bases; J trimming: 2 bases; junction bases outside the gene matches: 10. The CDR3 loop spans 16 amino acids. This clonotype occurred once. The antigen remains undetermined. Next came a second PCR, run for roughly 7 to 12 cycles, which used a sample-barcoded 5' primer along with a J-beta primer mix. TCRdb passed the 5' RACE reads through MiXCR, listing each CDR3 protein once. The data show approximately 800,000 distinct CDR3 sequences, with around 50% seen just once and around a quarter held by the top ten. General study results and limits: A greater number of naive CD4+ cells and higher diversity distinguished long-lived donors from aged donors.

Input material: blood. The chain carries TRBV2 and TRBJ1-5; 7 bases are a match to TRBD1. This receptor was taken from a man aged 40-49 years in good health. The CDR3 DNA reads as TGTGCCAGCAGGAAGGGTTTTCAGGGGGGCAATCAGCCCCAGCATTTT. This translates into CASRKGFQGGNQPQHF.